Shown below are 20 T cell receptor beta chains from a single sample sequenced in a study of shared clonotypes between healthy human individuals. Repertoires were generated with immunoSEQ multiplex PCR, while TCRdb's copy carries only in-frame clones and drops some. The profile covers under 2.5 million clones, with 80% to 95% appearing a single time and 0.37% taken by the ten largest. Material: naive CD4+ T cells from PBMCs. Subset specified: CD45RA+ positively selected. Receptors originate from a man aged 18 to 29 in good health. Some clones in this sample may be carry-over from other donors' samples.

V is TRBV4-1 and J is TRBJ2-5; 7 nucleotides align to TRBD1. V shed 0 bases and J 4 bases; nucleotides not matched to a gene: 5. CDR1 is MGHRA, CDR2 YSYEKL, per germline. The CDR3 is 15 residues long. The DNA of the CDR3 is TGCGCCAGCAGCCAAGATAGGGCAGGGGGAGAGACCCAGTACTTC. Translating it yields CASSQDRAGGETQYF.

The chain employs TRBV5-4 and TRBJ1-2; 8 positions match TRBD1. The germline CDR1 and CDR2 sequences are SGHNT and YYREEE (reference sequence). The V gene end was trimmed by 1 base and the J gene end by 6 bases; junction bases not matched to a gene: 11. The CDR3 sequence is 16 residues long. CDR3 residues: CASSLISGSRGHGYTF. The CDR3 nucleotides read TGTGCCAGCAGCTTGATATCGGGGAGCAGGGGGCATGGCTACACCTTC. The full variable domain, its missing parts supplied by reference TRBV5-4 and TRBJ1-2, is ETGVTQSPTHLIKTRGQQVTLRCSSQSGHNTVSWYQQALGQGPQFIFQYYREEENGRGNFPPRFSGLQFPNYSSELNVNALELDDSALYLCASSLISGSRGHGYTFGSGTRLTVV.

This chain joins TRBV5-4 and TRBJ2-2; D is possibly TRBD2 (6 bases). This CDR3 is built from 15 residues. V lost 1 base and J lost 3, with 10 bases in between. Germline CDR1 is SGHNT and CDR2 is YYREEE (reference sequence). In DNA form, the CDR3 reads TGTGCCAGCAGCTTGCGGAGGGGATACACCGGGGAGCTGTTTTTT. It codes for CASSLRRGYTGELFF.

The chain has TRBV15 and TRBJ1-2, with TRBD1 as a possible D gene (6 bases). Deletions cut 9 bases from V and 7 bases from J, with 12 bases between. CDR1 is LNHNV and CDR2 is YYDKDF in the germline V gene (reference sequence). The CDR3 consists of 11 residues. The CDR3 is CATTAGVGYTF. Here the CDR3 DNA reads TGTGCCACAACCGCAGGGGTTGGCTACACCTTC.

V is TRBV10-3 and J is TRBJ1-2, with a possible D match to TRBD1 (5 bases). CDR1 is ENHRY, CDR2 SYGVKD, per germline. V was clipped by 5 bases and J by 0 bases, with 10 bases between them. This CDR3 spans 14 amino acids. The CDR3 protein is CAISLDRPNYGYTF. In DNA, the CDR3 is TGTGCCATCAGTCTCGACAGACCTAACTATGGCTACACCTTC.

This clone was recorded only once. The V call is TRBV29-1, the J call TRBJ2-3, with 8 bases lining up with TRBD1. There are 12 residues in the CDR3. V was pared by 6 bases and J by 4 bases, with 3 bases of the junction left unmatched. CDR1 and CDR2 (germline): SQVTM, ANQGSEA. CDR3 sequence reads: CSVLTGADTQYF. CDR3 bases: TGCAGCGTGCTGACAGGGGCAGATACGCAGTATTTT.

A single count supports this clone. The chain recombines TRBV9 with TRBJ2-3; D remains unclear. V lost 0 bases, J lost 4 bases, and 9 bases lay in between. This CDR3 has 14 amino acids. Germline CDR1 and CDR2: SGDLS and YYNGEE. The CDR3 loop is CASSVGVMADTQYF. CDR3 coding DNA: TGTGCCAGCAGCGTAGGGGTGATGGCAGATACGCAGTATTTT.

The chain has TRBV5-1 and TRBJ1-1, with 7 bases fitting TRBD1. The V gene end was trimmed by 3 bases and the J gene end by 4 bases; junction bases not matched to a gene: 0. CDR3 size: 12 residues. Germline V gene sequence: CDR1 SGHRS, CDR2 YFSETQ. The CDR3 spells CASSYRGTEAFF. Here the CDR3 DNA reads TGCGCCAGCAGCTACAGGGGCACTGAAGCTTTCTTT. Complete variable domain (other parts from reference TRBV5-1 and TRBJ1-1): KAGVTQTPRYLIKTRGQQVTLSCSPISGHRSVSWYQQTPGQGLQFLFEYFSETQRNKGNFPGRFSGRQFSNSRSEMNVSTLELGDSALYLCASSYRGTEAFFGQGTRLTVV.

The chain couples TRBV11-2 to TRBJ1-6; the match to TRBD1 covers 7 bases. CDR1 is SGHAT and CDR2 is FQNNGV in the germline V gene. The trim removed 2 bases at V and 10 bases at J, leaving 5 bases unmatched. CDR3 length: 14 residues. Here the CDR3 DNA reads TGTGCCAGCAGCTTACGACAGGGAGGCTCACCCCTCCACTTT. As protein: CASSLRQGGSPLHF.

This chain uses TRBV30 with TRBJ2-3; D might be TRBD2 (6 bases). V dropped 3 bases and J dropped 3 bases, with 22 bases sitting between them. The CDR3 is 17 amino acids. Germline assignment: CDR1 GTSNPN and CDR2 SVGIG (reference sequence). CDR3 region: CAWRPLGWRGNTDTQYF. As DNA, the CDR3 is TGTGCCTGGAGACCCCTAGGGTGGAGGGGTAATACAGATACGCAGTATTTT.

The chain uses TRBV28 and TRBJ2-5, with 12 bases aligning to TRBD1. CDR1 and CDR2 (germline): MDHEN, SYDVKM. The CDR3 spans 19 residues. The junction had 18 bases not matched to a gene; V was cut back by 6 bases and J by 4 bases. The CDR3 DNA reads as TGTGCCAGCAGACCCGAGGGGTCGGCCGGGACAGGGGGCGGAGAGACCCAGTACTTC. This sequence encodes CASRPEGSAGTGGGETQYF.

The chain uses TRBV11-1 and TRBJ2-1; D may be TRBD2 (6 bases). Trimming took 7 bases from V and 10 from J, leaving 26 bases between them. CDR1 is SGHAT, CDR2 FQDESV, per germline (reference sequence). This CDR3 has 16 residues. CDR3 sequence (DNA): TGTGCCAGCACCCCTAACTTAGCGGTACGGGTCACGGAGCAGTTCTTC. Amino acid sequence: CASTPNLAVRVTEQFF.

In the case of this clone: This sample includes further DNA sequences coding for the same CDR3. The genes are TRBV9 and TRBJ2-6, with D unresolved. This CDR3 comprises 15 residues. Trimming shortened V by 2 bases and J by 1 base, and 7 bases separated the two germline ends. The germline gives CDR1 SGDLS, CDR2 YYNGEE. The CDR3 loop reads CASSVGVSGANVLTF. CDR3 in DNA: TGTGCCAGCAGCGTCGGCGTTTCTGGGGCCAACGTCCTGACTTTC.

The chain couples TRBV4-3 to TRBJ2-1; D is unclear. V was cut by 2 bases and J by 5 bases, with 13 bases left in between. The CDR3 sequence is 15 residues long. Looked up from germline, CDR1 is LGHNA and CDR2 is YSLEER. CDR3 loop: CASSQLERRNNEQFF. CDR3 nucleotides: TGCGCCAGCAGCCAACTAGAGAGGCGAAACAATGAGCAGTTCTTC.

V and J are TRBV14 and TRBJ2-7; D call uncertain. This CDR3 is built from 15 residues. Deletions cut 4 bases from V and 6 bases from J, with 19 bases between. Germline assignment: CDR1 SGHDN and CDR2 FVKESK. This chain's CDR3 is CASSPELGQNSEQYF. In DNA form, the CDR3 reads TGTGCCAGCAGCCCAGAGTTGGGCCAGAATAGCGAGCAGTACTTC. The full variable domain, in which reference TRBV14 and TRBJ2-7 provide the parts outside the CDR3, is EAGVTQFPSHSVIEKGQTVTLRCDPISGHDNLYWYRRVMGKEIKFLLHFVKESKQDESGMPNNRFLAERTGGTYSTLKVQPAELEDSGVYFCASSPELGQNSEQYFGPGTRLTVT.

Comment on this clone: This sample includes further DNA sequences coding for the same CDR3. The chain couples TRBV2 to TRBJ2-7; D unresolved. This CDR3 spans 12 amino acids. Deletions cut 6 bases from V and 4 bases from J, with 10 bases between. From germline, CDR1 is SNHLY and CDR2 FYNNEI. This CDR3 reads CASSVKGYEQYF. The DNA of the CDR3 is TGTGCCAGCAGCGTAAAAGGGTACGAGCAGTACTTC. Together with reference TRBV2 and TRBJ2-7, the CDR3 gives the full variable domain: EPEVTQTPSHQVTQMGQEVILRCVPISNHLYFYWYRQILGQKVEFLVSFYNNEISEKSEIFDDQFSVERPDGSNFTLKIRSTKLEDSAMYFCASSVKGYEQYFGPGTRLTVT.

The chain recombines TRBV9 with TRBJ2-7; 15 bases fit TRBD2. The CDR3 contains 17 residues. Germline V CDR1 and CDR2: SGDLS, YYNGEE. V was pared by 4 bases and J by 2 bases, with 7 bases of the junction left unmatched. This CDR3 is CASSSGLAGGGTYEQYF. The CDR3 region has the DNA TGTGCCAGCAGCTCGGGACTAGCGGGAGGAGGTACCTACGAGCAGTACTTC.

The CDR3 here is CATPSGTSTLSEQYF. Written as DNA, the CDR3 is TGTGCCACGCCCTCGGGGACCTCGACGCTCTCCGAGCAGTACTTC. The J gene is TRBJ2-7, the V gene TRBV6-1; D tentatively fits TRBD1 or TRBD2 (5 bases each). V lost 10 bases and J 6 bases, leaving 25 bases between the germline ends. The CDR3 loop spans 15 amino acids. Per germline, CDR1 MNHNS and CDR2 SASEGT.

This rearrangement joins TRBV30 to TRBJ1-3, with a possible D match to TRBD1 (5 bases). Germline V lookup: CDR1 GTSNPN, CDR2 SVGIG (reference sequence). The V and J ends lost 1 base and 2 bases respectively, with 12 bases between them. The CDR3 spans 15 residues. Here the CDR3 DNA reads TGTGCCTGGAGTGGCAGGGTGTACACTGGAAACACCATATATTTT. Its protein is CAWSGRVYTGNTIYF.

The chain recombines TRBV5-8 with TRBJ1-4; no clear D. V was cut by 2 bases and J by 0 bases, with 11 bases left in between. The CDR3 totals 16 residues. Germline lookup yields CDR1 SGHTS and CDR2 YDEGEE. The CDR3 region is CASSFGSHTTNEKLFF. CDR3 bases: TGTGCCAGCAGCTTTGGGTCACACACAACTAATGAAAAACTGTTTTTT.